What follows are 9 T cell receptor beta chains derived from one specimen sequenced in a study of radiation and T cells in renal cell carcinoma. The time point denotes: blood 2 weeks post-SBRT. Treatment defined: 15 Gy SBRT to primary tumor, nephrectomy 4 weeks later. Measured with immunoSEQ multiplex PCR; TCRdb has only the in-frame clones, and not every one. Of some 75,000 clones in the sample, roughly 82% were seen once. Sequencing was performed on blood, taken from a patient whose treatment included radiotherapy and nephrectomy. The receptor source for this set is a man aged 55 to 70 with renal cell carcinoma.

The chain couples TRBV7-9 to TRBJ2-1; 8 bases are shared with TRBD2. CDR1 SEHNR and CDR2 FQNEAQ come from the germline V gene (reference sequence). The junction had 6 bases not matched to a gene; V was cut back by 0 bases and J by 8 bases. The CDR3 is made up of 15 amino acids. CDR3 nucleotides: TGTGCCAGCAGCTTAGCGCCGGGACTAGTCCATGAGCAGTTCTTC. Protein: CASSLAPGLVHEQFF.

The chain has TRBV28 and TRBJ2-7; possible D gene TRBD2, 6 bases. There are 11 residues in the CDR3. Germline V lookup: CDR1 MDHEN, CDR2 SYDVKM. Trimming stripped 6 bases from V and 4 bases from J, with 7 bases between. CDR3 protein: CASRLAYEQYF. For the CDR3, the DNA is TGTGCCAGCAGACTAGCTTACGAGCAGTACTTC.

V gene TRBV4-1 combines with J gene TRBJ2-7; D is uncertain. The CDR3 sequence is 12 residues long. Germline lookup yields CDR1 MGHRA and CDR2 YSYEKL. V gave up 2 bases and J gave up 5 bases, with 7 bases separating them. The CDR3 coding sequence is TGCGCCAGCAGCCAAACGGGTCACGAGCAGTACTTC. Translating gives CASSQTGHEQYF.

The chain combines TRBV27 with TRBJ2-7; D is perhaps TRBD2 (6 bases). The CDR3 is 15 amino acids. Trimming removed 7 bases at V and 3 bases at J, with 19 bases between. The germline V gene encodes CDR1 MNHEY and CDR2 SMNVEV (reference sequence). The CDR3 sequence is CASTSSGLGNYEQYF. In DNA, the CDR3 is TGTGCCAGCACTTCCTCGGGACTGGGAAACTACGAGCAGTACTTC.

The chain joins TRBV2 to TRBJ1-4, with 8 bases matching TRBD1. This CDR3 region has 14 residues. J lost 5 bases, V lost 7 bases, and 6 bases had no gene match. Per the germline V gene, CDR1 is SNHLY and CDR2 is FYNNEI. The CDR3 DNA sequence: TGTGCCAGCAACTACAGGGGGGGGAATGAAAAACTGTTTTTT. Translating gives CASNYRGGNEKLFF.

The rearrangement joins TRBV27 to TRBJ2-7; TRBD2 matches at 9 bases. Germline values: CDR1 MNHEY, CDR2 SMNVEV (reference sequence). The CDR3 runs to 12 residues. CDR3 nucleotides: TGTGCAACGGGGACTAGCTCTAGGGAGCAGTACTTC. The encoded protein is CATGTSSREQYF.

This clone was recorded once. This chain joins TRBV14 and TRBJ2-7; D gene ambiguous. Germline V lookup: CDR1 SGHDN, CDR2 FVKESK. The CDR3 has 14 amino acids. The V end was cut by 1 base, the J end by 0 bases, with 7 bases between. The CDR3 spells CASSQGVSSYEQYF. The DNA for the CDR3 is TGTGCCAGCAGCCAAGGTGTAAGCTCCTACGAGCAGTACTTC.

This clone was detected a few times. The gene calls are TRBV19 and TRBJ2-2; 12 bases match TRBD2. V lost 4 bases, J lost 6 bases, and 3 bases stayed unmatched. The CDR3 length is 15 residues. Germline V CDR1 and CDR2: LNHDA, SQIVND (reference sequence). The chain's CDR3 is CASSTSGRASGELFF. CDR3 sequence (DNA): TGTGCCAGTAGTACTAGCGGGAGGGCCTCCGGGGAGCTGTTTTTT.

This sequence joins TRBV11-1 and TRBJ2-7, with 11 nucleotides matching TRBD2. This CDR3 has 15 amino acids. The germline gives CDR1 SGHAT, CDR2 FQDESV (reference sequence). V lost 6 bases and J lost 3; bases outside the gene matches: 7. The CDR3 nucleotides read TGTGCCAGCAGTTCCCTAGCGGGAGGCGTCTACGAGCAGTACTTC. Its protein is CASSSLAGGVYEQYF.